The sequence of this TCR beta chain was determined in a study of T cells in localized non-small cell lung cancer (dated by TCRdb to the early 2020s). For the study in its entirety: T cell repertoires of 236 early-stage NSCLC patients were analyzed, with tumors being compared against uninvolved tumor-adjacent lungs. All 220 or so NSCLC patients in the cohort were treatment-naive and had localized lung tumors that were resected. The mean age of the NSCLC patients was under 70 years, with 120 to 150 men and about a hundred women. The full study reports these points: A median of 57 of the top 100 tumor clones turned up in the paired uninvolved adjacent lung, and 25 to 30 of those clones also ranked among the top 100 of that same adjacent lung. Higher T cell density in blood was associated with longer overall survival, whereas higher clonality in adjacent lung was associated with shorter survival. Because multi-region tumor sequencing was not done, intratumor heterogeneity could not be ruled out. Uninvolved tumor-adjacent lung showed the highest T cell clonality, higher than tumor, which suggests more focused antigenic responses in the uninvolved tumor-adjacent lung. Because the study design was exploratory, TCR variables were selected using unadjusted p-values without false-discovery rate correction.

TCR beta CDR3 regions were sequenced from DNA using the immunoSEQ Assay. The original methods were these. T cell density was computed as TCR beta template counts normalized to usable DNA estimated by amplifying housekeeping genes. Using the preseqR package, richness was estimated by extrapolating to 120,000 templates for tissue samples and 400,000 templates for PBMC samples. Clonality was defined by subtracting Pielou's evenness from one. Tissue-enriched TCRs were identified by differential abundance testing using productive amino-acid clonotypes, minimum total count 5 and alpha 0.1. The Jaccard Index and the Morisita Overlap Index were used to measure how much the repertoires overlapped between compartments. GLIPH clustered TCR beta CDR3s with public tetramer-defined viral CDR3s; viral motifs required at least three viral sequences plus V-gene enrichment. In TCRdb, the immuneACCESS table is reduced to in-frame sequences with V and J assigned. These tables do not hold every clone; where another copy was compared, an unresolved V gene accounts for under half, and the others remain unexplained. That table supplies the V and J calls and clone size; D and trimming were determined from the DNA. The sample records over 20,000 clones, more than 65% of which are singletons. Approximately 4.4% of the sample is held by the ten biggest clonotypes.

The germline V end is reduced by 2 bases and the J end by 6 bases; junction bases left unmatched: 9. Its CDR3 holds 17 amino acids, cysteine through phenylalanine. Only the CDR3 DNA stays, 51 bases, in frame from base 1. Taken from the germline V gene, the CDR1 and CDR2 loops are SGHTA and FQGNSA. At diagnosis, peripheral blood, uninvolved tumor-adjacent lung and tumor were collected and were preserved as a mix of fresh-frozen and FFPE material. For TCR repertoire profiling, the blood samples were analyzed as peripheral blood mononuclear cells. Remarks on this clone: It lacks a known antigen. No quality values exist for individual bases; no much larger clone is one base distant.

The sample here was PBMCs, taken before any cancer treatment. This receptor was taken from a man aged 40-75 years with stage II lung adenocarcinoma. Rearrangement joined TRBV7-2 to TRBJ2-2; 10 nucleotides in the junction match TRBD2. Here is the DNA: TGTGCCAGCAGCTTACCTTGGCTAGCGGGGGTTCCCGGGGAGCTGTTTTTT. It specifies CASSLPWLAGVPGELFF.